The clone carrying this TCR beta chain was picked up a small number of times. Its antigen is currently unknown. This sample stems from a study of T-cell reconstitution after alpha-beta-depleted transplantation in children. Unique molecular identifiers were incorporated when the TCRbeta library was constructed. TCRdb re-called the PCR reads through MiXCR, storing one row per CDR3 protein. Of 85,000 to 120,000 distinct CDR3 sequences in the sample, around 7.8% are singletons; the top ten hold 15% to 20%. Study-level findings and limits: After transplant, at about two months, alpha-beta T cells were reportedly derived from several hundred expanded graft clones. Most T-cell counts and diversity one year after the transplant came from T cells that were newly produced. At day 60, the high TCRbeta diversity found in some patients originated from recipient T cells and thymic progenitors that had survived.

The specimen comprised PBMCs, sampled before TCRalphabeta/CD19-depleted stem cell transplant. This clonotype originated in a boy aged 2 to 9 with acute lymphoblastic leukemia, due to receive a stem cell transplant.

The CDR3 bases are TGTGCCAGCAGCTTAGCGGGGGGTGTAGGTCCGTCTTATGGCTACACCTTC. This encodes CASSLAGGVGPSYGYTF. The rearrangement links TRBV7-2 to TRBJ1-2, with a tentative D call TRBD1 (5 bases). CDR3 size: 17 residues. Germline assignment: CDR1 SGHTA and CDR2 FQGNSA. Trimming left V 0 bases short and J 5 bases short, with 19 bases between.